These 20 T cell receptor beta chains share one sample of origin, sequenced in a study of blood T cell repertoires in COVID-19. Only in-frame clones appear in the TCRdb table, and some are missing; sequencing was by immunoSEQ multiplex PCR. The sample has roughly 350,000 clones, 90% to 95% seen once; the top ten hold less than 3.5%. The sample comprised peripheral blood. All receptors come from a woman aged 18-29 years who had recovered from COVID-19.

This chain connects TRBV19 to TRBJ2-5; TRBD1 agrees at 8 bases. Germline CDR1 is LNHDA and CDR2 is SQIVND (reference sequence). V shed 3 bases and J 4 bases; nucleotides not matched to a gene: 10. The CDR3 spans 16 residues. CDR3 in amino acids: CASSIGAGGWGETQYF. CDR3 DNA sequence: TGTGCCAGTAGTATCGGGGCAGGGGGCTGGGGAGAGACCCAGTACTTC.

The chain carries TRBV6-5 and TRBJ1-2, with 9 bases that match TRBD1. The length of the CDR3 is 11 residues. The germline V gene encodes CDR1 MNHEY and CDR2 SVGAGI. With 8 bases clipped from V and 8 bases from J, the junction kept 3 bases outside the gene matches. The CDR3 protein is CASGTGWGYTF. CDR3 nucleotide sequence: TGTGCCAGCGGGACAGGGTGGGGCTACACCTTC.

In this sample, this clone turned up a few times. The chain is built from TRBV7-9 and TRBJ1-5, with 7 positions matching TRBD1. The CDR3 runs 13 residues. Trimming took 8 bases from V and 2 from J; bases not matched to a gene: 3. From germline, CDR1 is SEHNR and CDR2 FQNEAQ (reference sequence). CDR3 amino acids: CASATGGNQPQHF. The CDR3 DNA sequence: TGTGCCAGCGCAACAGGGGGCAATCAGCCCCAGCATTTT.

The chain combines TRBV6-5 with TRBJ2-1; TRBD2 aligns across 9 bases. The CDR3 contains 16 residues. Germline V CDR1 and CDR2: MNHEY, SVGAGI. V lost 1 base, J lost 7 bases, and 8 bases stayed unmatched. CDR3 in DNA: TGTGCCAGCAGTTACTGGACTAGCGCCCCAAAAAATGAGCAGTTCTTC. Its translation is CASSYWTSAPKNEQFF.

The gene calls are TRBV2 and TRBJ1-1, with D perhaps matching TRBD1 (5 bases). CDR3 length: 13 amino acids. The germline V and J ends were trimmed by 3 bases and 5 bases, with 10 bases remaining between them. In germline, CDR1 is SNHLY, CDR2 FYNNEI. The CDR3 bases are TGTGCCAGCAGTGAGTGGGGGAGGACTGAAGCTTTCTTT. Translating it yields CASSEWGRTEAFF.

This clone showed up just once. V and J are TRBV27 and TRBJ1-5; D may be TRBD1 (6 bases). V was trimmed by 2 bases and J by 2 bases, leaving 16 bases between them. The CDR3 runs 17 residues. CDR1 MNHEY and CDR2 SMNVEV come from the germline V gene (reference sequence). CDR3 sequence: CASSLGSGGAGNQPQHF. In DNA, the CDR3 is TGTGCCAGCAGTTTAGGGTCGGGGGGCGCAGGCAATCAGCCCCAGCATTTT.

This clone was picked up one time. This chain uses TRBV9 with TRBJ1-2; TRBD1 matches at 7 bases. The CDR3 is 15 residues long. V lost 4 bases, J lost 4 bases, and 10 bases stayed unmatched. Germline V gene lookup returns CDR1 SGDLS and CDR2 YYNGEE. The CDR3, as DNA: TGTGCCAGCAGCCCCCGGGACAGAATGTTCTATGGCTACACCTTC. It encodes CASSPRDRMFYGYTF.

The chain couples TRBV28 to TRBJ1-2, with TRBD1 as a possible D gene (6 bases). Germline lookup yields CDR1 MDHEN and CDR2 SYDVKM. V lost 2 bases and J lost 2, with 15 bases in between. The CDR3 covers 16 residues. The CDR3 here is CASSLDWQGQNYGYTF. For the CDR3, the DNA is TGTGCCAGCAGTTTAGATTGGCAGGGGCAGAACTATGGCTACACCTTC.

V is TRBV7-7 and J is TRBJ2-2; 7 bases match TRBD2. This CDR3 is 14 amino acids long. Trimming removed 3 bases from V and 7 bases from J; junction bases left unmatched: 5. Germline V CDR1 and CDR2: SSHAT, FNYEAQ (reference sequence). CDR3 sequence: CASSFARESGELFF. CDR3 DNA sequence: TGTGCCAGCAGCTTTGCGCGGGAGAGCGGGGAGCTGTTTTTT.

This clone was detected only once. The gene calls are TRBV12-3 or TRBV12-4 and TRBJ1-1; unclear D gene. The length of the CDR3 is 12 residues. V was cut by 5 bases and J by 10 bases, with 14 bases left in between. The CDR3 nucleotides are TGTGCCAGCAGTGAAGGGAGGGCGAGAGCTTTCTTT. It yields the protein CASSEGRARAFF.

In this sample, this clone turned up a few times. The rearrangement joins TRBV11-2 to TRBJ2-3; TRBD2 matches at 8 bases. CDR1 is SGHAT, CDR2 FQNNGV, per germline. The J segment lost 6 bases and the V segment lost 5 bases, leaving 10 bases of the junction unmatched. The CDR3 extends over 15 amino acids. CDR3 amino acids: CASSPGGGYLDTQYF. DNA for the CDR3: TGTGCCAGCAGCCCCGGCGGGGGGTACTTGGATACGCAGTATTTT.

This rearrangement joins TRBV29-1 to TRBJ2-2; unclear D gene. V dropped 6 bases and J dropped 3 bases, with 8 bases sitting between them. This CDR3 contains 12 residues. Looked up from germline, CDR1 is SQVTM and CDR2 is ANQGSEA. CDR3 residues: CSVDEDTGELFF. The CDR3 DNA reads TGCAGCGTCGACGAGGACACCGGGGAGCTGTTTTTT.

The V call is TRBV7-2, the J call TRBJ1-1; TRBD1 agrees at 10 bases. Germline V lookup: CDR1 SGHTA, CDR2 FQGNSA. Trimming at V came to 1 base and at J to 7 bases, leaving 0 bases not matched to a gene. The CDR3 sequence is 13 residues long. CDR3 in amino acids: CASSLGDRGEAFF. The DNA for the CDR3 is TGTGCCAGCAGCTTAGGGGACAGGGGTGAAGCTTTCTTT.

The rearrangement links TRBV9 to TRBJ2-1; weak D call: TRBD2 (6 bases). CDR1 is SGDLS, CDR2 YYNGEE, per germline. This CDR3 spans 15 amino acids. V was shortened by 3 bases and J by 8 bases, with 18 bases between the two germline ends. The CDR3 nucleotides read TGTGCCAGCAGCGGCGGGATTTCACATGACGATGAGCAGTTCTTC. It specifies CASSGGISHDDEQFF.

The chain links TRBV12-5 to TRBJ2-2, with unresolved D. The CDR3 covers 14 residues. Trimming cost V 2 bases and J 4 bases, with 8 bases left between them. The germline V gene has CDR1 LGHNT and CDR2 FRNRAP. DNA for the CDR3: TGTGCTAGTGGTTTGTACACTACCACCGGGGAGCTGTTTTTT. Translating gives CASGLYTTTGELFF.

The CDR3 spells CASSLYDRGHTEAFF. The DNA for the CDR3 is TGTGCCAGCAGCTTGTACGACAGGGGCCACACTGAAGCTTTCTTT. The V call is TRBV5-6, the J call TRBJ1-1, with TRBD1 identical over 8 bases. J was trimmed by 3 bases and V by 1 base; bases with no gene match: 5. Looked up from germline, CDR1 is SGHDT and CDR2 is YYEEEE. This CDR3 has 15 amino acids.

V gene TRBV6-6 combines with J gene TRBJ2-2; D is perhaps TRBD1 (6 bases). V was shortened by 2 bases and J by 5 bases, with 15 bases between the two germline ends. Germline V CDR1 and CDR2: MNHNY, SVGAGI (reference sequence). The CDR3 covers 16 residues. CDR3 sequence reads: CASSYVPGHRTGELFF. The DNA of the CDR3 is TGTGCCAGCAGTTACGTACCGGGACATCGAACCGGGGAGCTGTTTTTT.

The rearrangement joins TRBV7-9 to TRBJ2-2, with D possibly TRBD1 on 6 matching bases. Trimming pared 4 bases from V and 0 bases from J, leaving 12 bases between. The CDR3 length is 16 residues. The germline gives CDR1 SEHNR, CDR2 FQNEAQ (reference sequence). In nucleotides, the CDR3 is TGTGCCAGCAGCTCAACGGGACATTCGAACACCGGGGAGCTGTTTTTT. It encodes CASSSTGHSNTGELFF.

The rearrangement joins TRBV24-1 to TRBJ2-1; 7 bases line up with TRBD2. Trimming took 4 bases from V and 2 from J; bases not matched to a gene: 4. CDR3 size: 15 residues. Germline V gene lookup returns CDR1 KGHDR and CDR2 SFDVKD. DNA of the CDR3: TGTGCCACCAGTGACCCTAGCGGAACCTACAATGAGCAGTTCTTC. It specifies CATSDPSGTYNEQFF.

V usage is TRBV7-2 and J usage is TRBJ1-4, with D unclear. The CDR3 has 16 amino acids. Trimming took off 5 bases at V and 5 bases at J, with 18 bases between the two ends. Germline V CDR1 and CDR2: SGHTA, FQGNSA. The CDR3 region is CASSDYPDRTNEKLFF. The DNA of the CDR3 is TGTGCCAGCAGCGACTACCCGGACCGGACGAATGAAAAACTGTTTTTT.